Sequencing of this T cell receptor beta chain was carried out in a study of shared T cell receptors in the human thymus. Sequencing was performed with immunoSEQ multiplex PCR; in TCRdb, only in-frame clones are kept and a portion is missing. The sample lists about 730,000 clones, approximately 85% occurring once. The V end was cut by 10 bases, the J end by 9 bases, with 22 bases between. This CDR3 is built from 14 residues. CDR1 MNHEY and CDR2 SVGAGI come from the germline V gene. These same data were also listed under a study on human thymus T cells. As reported in that work: Having surgery to correct congenital heart defects, healthy Finnish infants acted as the donors. Thymic resections from corrective heart surgery supplied the tissue.

Sequenced material: thymocytes. This clonotype was sampled from a girl in the first two years of life with a congenital heart defect. The rearrangement links TRBV6-5 to TRBJ1-3, with D tentatively TRBD1 (5 bases). As DNA, the CDR3 is TGTGCCAACAGGCCCGCCCACATACCGGGCACCATATATTTT. This encodes CANRPAHIPGTIYF.